The clone carrying this T cell receptor (gamma chain) occurred once. Antigen specificity is unknown. This sample is drawn from a study of human gamma delta and Vdelta1 T cells. This CDR3 is 16 amino acids long. Germline CDR1 GITISATS, CDR2 ISYDGTV (reference sequence). After removal of 0 bases from V and 4 bases from J, the junction contained 12 bases not matched to a gene. With CATT, TCRdb re-called clones from the PCR reads. The sample shows 7,000 to 10,000 gamma-chain clones, 40% to 50% of them seen only once. The chain couples TRGV9 to TRGJ1 or TRGJ2. The sequence was collected from a human donor in good health. Sequencing was performed on Vdelta1 gamma-delta T cells from blood grown in culture (DOT cells). Here the CDR3 reads CALWEVRAKSYYKKLF. DNA of the CDR3: TGTGCCTTGTGGGAGGTGCGAGCTAAATCATATTATAAGAAACTCTTT.